The next 16 T cell receptor beta chains were all read from a single sample in a study of identical twins. TCRdb fed the 5' RACE reads into MiXCR, producing one record per CDR3 protein. Altogether 1.5 million to 2 million distinct CDR3 sequences are present, under 35% being singletons, with the ten largest covering less than 0.35%. The sequenced sample was cord blood. All receptors come from a newborn girl in good health.

This clonotype turned up a few times. V usage is TRBV4-2 and J usage is TRBJ2-1; the match to TRBD2 covers 8 bases. The CDR3 runs to 15 residues. Germline V CDR1 and CDR2: LGHNA, YNFKEQ. V gave up 2 bases and J gave up 4 bases; unmatched junction bases: 4. The CDR3: CASSQSSGRYNEQFF. In DNA form, the CDR3 reads TGTGCCAGCAGCCAATCCAGCGGGAGATACAATGAGCAGTTCTTC.

V is TRBV10-3 and J is TRBJ2-5; 13 bases agree with TRBD2. The CDR3 totals 14 residues. From germline, CDR1 is ENHRY and CDR2 SYGVKD. The V gene end was trimmed by 6 bases and the J gene end by 11 bases; junction bases not matched to a gene: 9. CDR3 loop: CAIRGTSGIDEQYF. CDR3 sequence (DNA): TGTGCCATCAGGGGGACTAGCGGGATCGATGAGCAGTACTTC.

The chain carries TRBV7-2 and TRBJ2-2; D may be TRBD2 (6 bases). The ends were cut back, 3 bases at V and 2 bases at J, with 10 bases in the middle. Germline V gene sequence: CDR1 SGHTA, CDR2 FQGNSA. The CDR3 runs 15 residues. The CDR3 DNA reads TGTGCCAGCAGCTTCGCGGGAACCAACACCGGGGAGCTGTTTTTT. Translated, it gives CASSFAGTNTGELFF.

This clonotype was counted a few times. The chain joins TRBV28 to TRBJ2-2; 8 bases are a match to TRBD2. Trimming took 0 bases from V and 0 from J; bases not matched to a gene: 3. Germline V gene lookup returns CDR1 MDHEN and CDR2 SYDVKM. The CDR3 length is 17 residues. CDR3 DNA sequence: TGTGCCAGCAGTTTATGGGATAGCGGGACGAACACCGGGGAGCTGTTTTTT. Its translation is CASSLWDSGTNTGELFF.

The chain joins TRBV10-3 to TRBJ2-5, with a weak D call TRBD2 (5 bases). Trimming stripped 0 bases from V and 9 bases from J, with 8 bases between. The germline V gene has CDR1 ENHRY and CDR2 SYGVKD. The CDR3 loop spans 12 amino acids. The DNA of the CDR3 is TGTGCCATCAGTGAGTCGGAGGCCCCCCAGTACTTC. The encoded protein is CAISESEAPQYF.

The CDR3: CATLNRDAYFSYNEQFF. The CDR3 nucleotides are TGTGCCACCCTAAACCGGGACGCCTACTTCTCCTACAATGAGCAGTTCTTC. The V gene is TRBV28, the J gene TRBJ2-1, with D perhaps matching TRBD1 or TRBD2 (5 bases each). Germline CDR1 is MDHEN and CDR2 is SYDVKM. V was clipped by 10 bases and J by 0 bases, with 22 bases between them. CDR3 length equals 17 residues.

The chain recombines TRBV4-2 with TRBJ2-6; maybe TRBD2 (5 bases). Trimming left V 3 bases short and J 0 bases short, with 18 bases between. Germline CDR1 is LGHNA and CDR2 is YNFKEQ. The CDR3 has 19 residues. The CDR3 nucleotides read TGTGCCAGCAGCCAGGCCCTAGTGGGAGTGTACTCTGGGGCCAACGTCCTGACTTTC. Translated, it gives CASSQALVGVYSGANVLTF.

V and J are TRBV5-1 and TRBJ1-6; tentative D call: TRBD1 (5 bases). This CDR3 is built from 14 residues. Trimming removed 2 bases at V and 7 bases at J, with 10 bases between. The germline CDR1 and CDR2 sequences are SGHRS and YFSETQ. The CDR3, as DNA: TGCGCCAGCAGCTTAACACGACAGAATTCACCCCTCCACTTT. It encodes CASSLTRQNSPLHF.

J is TRBJ2-3 and V is TRBV2, with D perhaps matching TRBD1 (6 bases). V lost 6 bases to trimming and J lost 5 bases, with 18 bases between them. The CDR3 length is 15 residues. Per germline, CDR1 SNHLY and CDR2 FYNNEI. The CDR3 bases are TGTGCCAGCAGCCCACAGGGAAGTGTTGTAGATACGCAGTATTTT. Its translation: CASSPQGSVVDTQYF.

This clonotype was recorded a few times. The CDR3 loop reads CASSLYPGQRDEQYF. DNA of the CDR3: TGCGCCAGCAGCTTGTACCCGGGACAGAGGGACGAGCAGTACTTC. J is TRBJ2-7 and V is TRBV5-1, with 7 bases identical to TRBD1. The CDR3 has 15 residues. V shed 1 base, J shed 5 bases, and the junction held 9 bases outside the gene matches. CDR1 is SGHRS and CDR2 is YFSETQ in the germline V gene.

This clonotype was seen once. This chain uses TRBV20-1 with TRBJ2-2; tentative D call: TRBD2 (6 bases). Trimming pared 1 base from V and 1 base from J, leaving 13 bases between. Germline-derived CDR1 and CDR2 are DFQATT and SNEGSKA (reference sequence). This CDR3 has 16 residues. CDR3 in DNA: TGCAGTGCTAGAGGGTTAGCGGAGAGGAACACCGGGGAGCTGTTTTTT. It specifies CSARGLAERNTGELFF.

This clonotype was observed a few times. This chain links TRBV28 with TRBJ1-5; D remains unclear. Trimming removed 5 bases from V and 5 bases from J, with 10 bases in between. Germline CDR1 reads MDHEN; CDR2 reads SYDVKM. The CDR3 contains 13 residues. The DNA of the CDR3 is TGTGCCAGCAGTCCCCGCAGCTATCAGCCCCAGCATTTT. It yields the protein CASSPRSYQPQHF.

This clonotype has only a few counts. V and J are TRBV7-2 and TRBJ1-1; no firm D call. Germline assignment: CDR1 SGHTA and CDR2 FQGNSA. V lost 1 base and J 8 bases, leaving 8 bases between the germline ends. The CDR3 contains 12 residues. The CDR3 DNA follows: TGTGCCAGCAGCTTAGTGGCTTCCGAAGCTTTCTTT. Its protein is CASSLVASEAFF.

The chain couples TRBV20-1 to TRBJ1-4, with D perhaps TRBD1 (5 bases). The CDR3 contains 17 residues. Trimming left V 2 bases short and J 0 bases short, with 16 bases between. CDR1 and CDR2 (germline): DFQATT, SNEGSKA (reference sequence). CDR3 bases: TGCAGTGCTAGATTCCCCTCCGACAGCACAACTAATGAAAAACTGTTTTTT. It specifies CSARFPSDSTTNEKLFF.

The V call is TRBV4-1, the J call TRBJ2-5; maybe TRBD1 (5 bases). CDR1 is MGHRA and CDR2 is YSYEKL in the germline V gene. The CDR3 loop spans 15 amino acids. With 2 bases removed from V and 5 bases from J, the gap between germline ends came to 15 bases. The CDR3 region has the DNA TGCGCCAGCAGCCAAAGATCGACAGTACGGGAGACCCAGTACTTC. Translating gives CASSQRSTVRETQYF.

The chain employs TRBV18 and TRBJ2-1; 13 bases match TRBD2. The CDR3 is 18 amino acids. From germline, CDR1 is KGHSH and CDR2 LQKENI. V lost 1 base, J lost 6 bases, and 9 bases stayed unmatched. The CDR3 DNA sequence: TGTGCCAGCTCACCACTCGGACTAGCGGGAGTCGATATCAATGAGCAGTTCTTC. Residues: CASSPLGLAGVDINEQFF. The full variable domain, its missing parts supplied by reference TRBV18 and TRBJ2-1, is NAGVMQNPRHLVRRRGQEARLRCSPMKGHSHVYWYRQLPEEGLKFMVYLQKENIIDESGMPKERFSAEFPKEGPSILRIQQVVRGDSAAYFCASSPLGLAGVDINEQFFGPGTRLTVL.